This record looks at one TCR beta chain sequence and its context. Its antigen is not identified. The CDR3 runs 13 residues. The germline V and J ends were trimmed by 6 bases and 2 bases, with 10 bases remaining between them. In germline, CDR1 is MNHEY, CDR2 SVGAGI. This record comes from a study of T cell responses to AZD1222 COVID-19 vaccine. The repertoire was sequenced with immunoSEQ multiplex PCR; TCRdb's copy has only in-frame clones and lacks some. The sample holds tens of thousands of clones, under 95% seen once. Whole-study findings and limits: The sample set comprised mostly white British donors with more females, and clonal diversity was possibly underestimated. Only five to seven AZD1222 recipients were seropositive at baseline. Along spike, vaccine-associated CD4 TCRs were found throughout, with dominance at 160-218 and 743-854. Unmutated variant regions are reportedly targeted by nearly half of spike-specific TCRs.

This chain uses TRBV6-5 with TRBJ1-2; D unresolved. This sequence originates from an adult in good health. The sequences come from peripheral blood, collected on day 0 of MenACWY control vaccination. The CDR3 region is CASRRDGNYGYTF. CDR3 bases: TGTGCCAGCAGGCGCGACGGAAACTATGGCTACACCTTC.